This T cell receptor (beta chain) was sequenced during a study of memory CD4+ T cells and cytomegalovirus serostatus. Study-level background: Healthy Belgian adult donors included about nine CMV-positive and 24 CMV-negative people.

V was clipped by 6 bases and J by 2 bases; unmatched bases: 8. Germline CDR1 and CDR2: MDHEN and SYDVKM. The CDR3 has 15 amino acids. On this clone: Its specificity is not known.

Study findings and constraints: About two fifths of the roughly 150 known CMV-associated TCRbeta sequences appeared in CD4+ memory.

The sort gate was single viable CD3+CD4+CD8-CD45RO+ cells for memory CD4+ T cells. Data came from immunoSEQ multiplex PCR; TCRdb stores just in-frame clones and leaves some out. The sample includes 25,000 to 30,000 clones, roughly 76% of them seen just once. This receptor was identified in an adult in good health and CMV-seronegative. This chain connects TRBV28 to TRBJ2-7, with 9 bases identical to TRBD1. The sample comprised memory CD4+ T cells from blood. The CDR3 sequence is CASRPYGTGTYEQYF. The CDR3 region has the DNA TGTGCCAGCAGACCGTATGGGACAGGGACCTACGAGCAGTACTTC.